This T cell receptor (beta chain) was identified during a study of CD8+ T cells in alopecia areata. Following RNA extraction, reverse transcription yielded cDNA that acted as the sequencing template. TCRdb keeps only in-frame clones here, not all; method: immunoSEQ multiplex PCR. The repertoire holds 130,000 to 150,000 clones, with over 70% as singletons. Alopecia areata patients provided lesional scalp punch biopsies and peripheral blood, both collected for the study. PBMCs, the starting material, were the source of sorted CD4+ and CD8+ T cells. V shed 5 bases, J shed 2 bases, and the junction held 7 bases outside the gene matches. The germline V gene has CDR1 MNHEY and CDR2 SMNVEV (reference sequence). This CDR3 is 16 amino acids long.

Sample: CD8+ T cells sorted from blood, taken at week 0. The clonotype was recovered from a human donor with alopecia areata. The J gene is TRBJ2-1, the V gene TRBV27; 9 nucleotides agree with TRBD2. DNA of the CDR3: TGTGCCAGCAGTGTCAACGCGGGAGGGCCCTACAATGAGCAGTTCTTC. Its translation: CASSVNAGGPYNEQFF.